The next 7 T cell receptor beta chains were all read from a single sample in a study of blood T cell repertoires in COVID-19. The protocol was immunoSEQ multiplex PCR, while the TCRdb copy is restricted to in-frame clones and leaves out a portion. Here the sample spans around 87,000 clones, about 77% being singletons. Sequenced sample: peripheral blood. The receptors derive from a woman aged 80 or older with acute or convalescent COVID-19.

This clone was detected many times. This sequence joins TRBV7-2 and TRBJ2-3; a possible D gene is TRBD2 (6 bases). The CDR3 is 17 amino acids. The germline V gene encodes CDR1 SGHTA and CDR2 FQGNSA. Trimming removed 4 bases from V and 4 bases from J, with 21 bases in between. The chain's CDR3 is CASSSLRSGFNADTQYF. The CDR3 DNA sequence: TGTGCCAGCAGCTCTCTGAGGAGCGGGTTTAATGCAGATACGCAGTATTTT.

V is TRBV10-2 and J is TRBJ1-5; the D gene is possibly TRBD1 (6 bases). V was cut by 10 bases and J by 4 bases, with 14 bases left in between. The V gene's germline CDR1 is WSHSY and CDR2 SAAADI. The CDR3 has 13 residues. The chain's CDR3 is CATAGAENQPQHF. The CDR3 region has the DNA TGCGCCACCGCGGGGGCGGAAAATCAGCCCCAGCATTTT.

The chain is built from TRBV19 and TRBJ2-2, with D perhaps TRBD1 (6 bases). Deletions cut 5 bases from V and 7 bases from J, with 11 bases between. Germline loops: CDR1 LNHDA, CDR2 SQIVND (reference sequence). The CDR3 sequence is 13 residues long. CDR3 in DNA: TGTGCCAGTAGTCTCAGGGGCTACGGGGAGCTGTTTTTT. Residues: CASSLRGYGELFF.

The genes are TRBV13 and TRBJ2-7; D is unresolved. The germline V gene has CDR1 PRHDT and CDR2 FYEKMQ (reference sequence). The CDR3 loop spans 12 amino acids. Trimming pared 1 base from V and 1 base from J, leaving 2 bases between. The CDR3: CASSLASYEQYF. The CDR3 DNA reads TGTGCCAGCAGCTTAGCTTCCTACGAGCAGTACTTC.

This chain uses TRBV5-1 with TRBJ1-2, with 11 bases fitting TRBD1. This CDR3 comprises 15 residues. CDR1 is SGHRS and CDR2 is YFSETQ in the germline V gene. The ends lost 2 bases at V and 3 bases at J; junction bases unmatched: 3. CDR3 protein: CASSFSGQGDYGYTF. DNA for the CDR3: TGCGCCAGCAGCTTCTCGGGACAGGGGGACTATGGCTACACCTTC.

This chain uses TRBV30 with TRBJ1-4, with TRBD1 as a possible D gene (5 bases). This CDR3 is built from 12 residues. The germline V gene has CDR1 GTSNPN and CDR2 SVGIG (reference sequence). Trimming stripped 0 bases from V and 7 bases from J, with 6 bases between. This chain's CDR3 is CAWSVQVEKLFF. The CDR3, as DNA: TGTGCCTGGAGTGTACAGGTTGAAAAACTGTTTTTT. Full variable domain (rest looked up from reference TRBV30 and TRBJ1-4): SQTIHQWPATLVQPVGSPLSLECTVEGTSNPNLYWYRQAAGRGLQLLFYSVGIGQISSEVPQNLSASRPQDRQFILSSKKLLLSDSGFYLCAWSVQVEKLFFGSGTQLSVL.

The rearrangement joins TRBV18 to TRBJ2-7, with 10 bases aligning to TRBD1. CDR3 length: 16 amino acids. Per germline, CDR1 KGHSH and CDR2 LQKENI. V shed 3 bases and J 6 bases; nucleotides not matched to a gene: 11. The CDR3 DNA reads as TGTGCCAGCTCACCCCTCGGACAGGGGGGCTCCGTCGAGCAGTACTTC. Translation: CASSPLGQGGSVEQYF.